In this sample, the clone carrying this T cell receptor beta chain turned up many times. What it recognizes is unknown. This record belongs to a study of molecular identifiers for immune sequencing clone quantification. Study information: The replicates split RNA from roughly 20,000 or 100,000 naive CD8 cells five ways and sequenced four. Study results and limitations: The share of molecules held by clones above 20 RNA copies was over 99% in effector cells and under 1% in naive cells.

Germline values: CDR1 MDHEN, CDR2 SYDVKM. The CDR3 sequence is 15 residues long. Trimming shortened V by 8 bases and J by 4 bases, and 19 bases separated the two germline ends. Bulk TCR libraries were made with methods that had been previously described and with listed TCR primers. One entry per CDR3 protein results from TCRdb running MiXCR on the PCR reads. The table has about 640,000 distinct CDR3 sequences, 20% seen once. In the sort, naive CD8 T cells were defined as CD8+CD4-CCR7+CD45RA+. Sequenced sample: naive CD8+ T cells from blood, with Jurkat cell RNA spiked in. Subset specified: FACS-sorted CD8+CD4-CCR7+CD45RA+ naive T cells. This TCR was recovered from a human donor in good health. Some libraries in this study had Jurkat cell RNA spiked in. The chain recombines TRBV28 with TRBJ2-3, with D tentatively TRBD1 or TRBD2 (6 bases each). This CDR3 reads CASHGGREEADTQYF. The CDR3 nucleotides read TGTGCCAGCCACGGGGGCAGGGAAGAGGCAGATACGCAGTATTTT.